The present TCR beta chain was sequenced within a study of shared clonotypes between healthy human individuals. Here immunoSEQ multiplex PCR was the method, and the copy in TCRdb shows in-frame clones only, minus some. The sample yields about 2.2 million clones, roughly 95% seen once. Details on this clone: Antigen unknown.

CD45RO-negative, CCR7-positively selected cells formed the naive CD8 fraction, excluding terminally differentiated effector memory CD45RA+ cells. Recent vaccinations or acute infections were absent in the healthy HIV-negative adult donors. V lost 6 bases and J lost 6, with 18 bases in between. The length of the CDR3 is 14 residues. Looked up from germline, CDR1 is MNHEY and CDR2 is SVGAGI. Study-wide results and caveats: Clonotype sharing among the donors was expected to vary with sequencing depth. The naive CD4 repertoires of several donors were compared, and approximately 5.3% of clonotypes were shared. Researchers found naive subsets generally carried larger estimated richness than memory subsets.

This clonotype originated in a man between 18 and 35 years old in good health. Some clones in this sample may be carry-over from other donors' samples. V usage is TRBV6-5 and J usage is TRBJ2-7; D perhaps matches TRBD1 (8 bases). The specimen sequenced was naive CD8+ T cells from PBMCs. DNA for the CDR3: TGTGCCAGCAGACAGGGGGGGGTATACGGCGAGCAGTACTTC. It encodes CASRQGGVYGEQYF.